Each of the 3 T cell receptor beta chains below was sequenced from the same sample in a study of blood T cell repertoires in COVID-19. Only in-frame clones appear in the TCRdb table, and some are missing; sequencing was by immunoSEQ multiplex PCR. The sample has around 270,000 clones, 80% to 85% seen once; the top ten hold less than 2%. The sequencing sample was made of peripheral blood. These receptors were obtained from a woman aged 40 to 50 who had recovered from COVID-19.

The chain recombines TRBV5-1 with TRBJ2-2, with 10 bases that match TRBD1. CDR1 and CDR2 from the germline V gene are SGHRS and YFSETQ. CDR3 length equals 15 residues. V lost 3 bases to trimming and J lost 6 bases; unmatched junction nucleotides: 5. The DNA of the CDR3 is TGCGCCAGCAGCTACGGGACAGGGGTTTCCGGGGAGCTGTTTTTT. Translating gives CASSYGTGVSGELFF.

This chain joins TRBV18 and TRBJ2-7, with 12 bases identical to TRBD1. The V and J ends lost 6 bases and 8 bases, in that order; junction bases with no gene match: 23. Germline CDR1 reads KGHSH; CDR2 reads LQKENI. The CDR3 sequence is 19 residues long. The chain's CDR3 is CASSLYRDRGLNSWEKQYF. DNA for the CDR3: TGTGCCAGCTCGCTCTACCGGGACAGGGGGCTCAATTCGTGGGAAAAGCAGTACTTC.

The J gene is TRBJ1-4, the V gene TRBV30; 7 bases agree with TRBD1. V lost 5 bases and J lost 7; bases outside the gene matches: 13. This CDR3 is 15 amino acids long. Germline V lookup: CDR1 GTSNPN, CDR2 SVGIG (reference sequence). The DNA for the CDR3 is TGTGCCTGGGAGGACAGGACCACCAGGGGTGAAAAACTGTTTTTT. Its translation: CAWEDRTTRGEKLFF.